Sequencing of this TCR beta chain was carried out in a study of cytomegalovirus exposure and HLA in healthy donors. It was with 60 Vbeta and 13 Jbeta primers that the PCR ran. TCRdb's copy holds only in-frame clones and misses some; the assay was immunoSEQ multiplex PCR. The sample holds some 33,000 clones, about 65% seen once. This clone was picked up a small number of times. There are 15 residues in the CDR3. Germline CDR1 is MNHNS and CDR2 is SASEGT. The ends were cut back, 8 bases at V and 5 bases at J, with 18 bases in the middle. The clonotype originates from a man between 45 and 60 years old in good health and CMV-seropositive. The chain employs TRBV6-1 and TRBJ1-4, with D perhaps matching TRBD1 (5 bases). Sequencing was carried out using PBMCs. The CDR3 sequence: CASDALQKGNEKLFF. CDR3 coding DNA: TGTGCCAGCGACGCCTTACAGAAGGGGAATGAAAAACTGTTTTTT.